These 17 T cell receptor beta chains came from one sample sequenced in a study of blood T cell repertoires in COVID-19. TCRdb's copy holds only in-frame clones and misses some; the assay was immunoSEQ multiplex PCR. The data contain some 180,000 clones, nearly 80% of them seen just once; the ten biggest clones take up around 15%. Source material: PBMCs or T cells enriched from blood (not recorded which). The receptors stem from a man aged 60 to 69 who had been exposed to COVID-19.

This clone appeared a few times. The chain combines TRBV5-1 with TRBJ2-3; TRBD1 is a possible D gene (6 bases). V lost 8 bases and J 0 bases, leaving 7 bases between the germline ends. There are 12 residues in the CDR3. The germline V gene has CDR1 SGHRS and CDR2 YFSETQ. CDR3 DNA: TGCGCCAGTGGACAGAGCACAGATACGCAGTATTTT. Translating it yields CASGQSTDTQYF.

The V and J genes are TRBV6-2 or TRBV6-3 and TRBJ2-2, with 7 bases fitting TRBD1. V was clipped by 2 bases and J by 3 bases; unmatched bases: 3. Germline CDR1 and CDR2: MNHEY and SVGEGT. The length of the CDR3 is 15 residues. The CDR3 coding sequence is TGTGCCAGCAGTTACCACAGGGGTGACACCGGGGAGCTGTTTTTT. Translating gives CASSYHRGDTGELFF.

The CDR3 loop reads CASSTGLAVSYEQYF. DNA for the CDR3: TGTGCCAGCAGTACCGGACTAGCGGTGAGCTACGAGCAGTACTTC. This chain connects TRBV5-4 to TRBJ2-7; 10 bases match TRBD2. Germline V lookup: CDR1 SGHNT, CDR2 YYREEE (reference sequence). V lost 5 bases and J lost 3; bases outside the gene matches: 8. CDR3 length: 15 amino acids.

V usage is TRBV10-3 and J usage is TRBJ1-5; TRBD1 matches at 9 bases. From germline, CDR1 is ENHRY and CDR2 SYGVKD. The junction had 2 bases not matched to a gene; V was cut back by 2 bases and J by 0 bases. The CDR3 covers 16 residues. The chain's CDR3 is CAISEPDRGSNQPQHF. The CDR3 nucleotides are TGTGCCATCAGTGAGCCGGACAGGGGTAGCAATCAGCCCCAGCATTTT.

The CDR3 DNA sequence: TGTGCCAGCAGTAAGGGACAGAAAAACTATGGCTACACCTTC. This sequence encodes CASSKGQKNYGYTF. The V and J genes are TRBV27 and TRBJ1-2, with TRBD1 matching over 7 bases. The J segment lost 2 bases and the V segment lost 5 bases, leaving 5 bases of the junction unmatched. The germline V gene has CDR1 MNHEY and CDR2 SMNVEV (reference sequence). The CDR3 consists of 14 residues.

The chain employs TRBV3-1 (or the pseudogene TRBV3-2) and TRBJ2-5; TRBD2 agrees at 9 bases. Per germline, CDR1 LGHDT and CDR2 YNNKEL (reference sequence). J lost 10 bases, V lost 4 bases, and 16 bases had no gene match. CDR3 length: 16 amino acids. This chain's CDR3 is CASSPSGGRAELSQYF. The DNA for the CDR3 is TGTGCCAGCAGCCCGAGCGGCGGGAGGGCCGAGCTAAGCCAGTACTTC.

V gene TRBV27 combines with J gene TRBJ1-5; 8 positions match TRBD1. CDR1 and CDR2 (germline): MNHEY, SMNVEV (reference sequence). With V trimmed by 5 bases and J by 5 bases, 5 bases remained unmatched. This CDR3 contains 14 residues. CDR3 coding DNA: TGTGCCAGCAGTCGTCAGGGGGCCTATCAGCCCCAGCATTTT. As protein: CASSRQGAYQPQHF.

Only a few counts were recorded for this clone. The CDR3, as DNA: TGTGCCAGCAGCAAAAAAAGAGCCAGGCCGAACACTGAAGCTTTCTTT. Translated: CASSKKRARPNTEAFF. The V gene is TRBV21-1, the J gene TRBJ1-1; TRBD1 is the table's D call, not checked against the DNA. TRBV21-1 is a pseudogene segment. The CDR3 length is 16 residues.

V is TRBV6-4 and J is TRBJ2-3, with D perhaps TRBD1 (6 bases). This CDR3 comprises 15 residues. V lost 3 bases and J lost 0, with 10 bases in between. Per the germline V gene, CDR1 is MRHNA and CDR2 is SNTAGT. The CDR3 DNA reads as TGTGCCAGCAGTGAGTCTAGGGGGAGCACAGATACGCAGTATTTT. Translated, it gives CASSESRGSTDTQYF.

This chain uses TRBV15 with TRBJ2-5; 9 positions agree with TRBD2. The V gene end was trimmed by 0 bases and the J gene end by 5 bases; junction bases not matched to a gene: 4. The V gene's germline CDR1 is LNHNV and CDR2 YYDKDF (reference sequence). The CDR3 consists of 15 residues. CDR3 sequence (DNA): TGTGCCACCAGCAGAGACGCGGGGGGGCGGGAGACCCAGTACTTC. Protein product: CATSRDAGGRETQYF.

This chain uses TRBV10-1 with TRBJ2-3; 7 bases are a match to TRBD1. V shed 0 bases, J shed 5 bases, and the junction held 8 bases outside the gene matches. The germline V gene encodes CDR1 WNHNN and CDR2 SYGVQD (reference sequence). The CDR3 consists of 16 residues. CDR3 sequence (DNA): TGCGCCAGCAGTGAGTCGAGGGGGCTAGCTGGAGATACGCAGTATTTT. Translating it yields CASSESRGLAGDTQYF.

This clone showed up just once. The gene calls are TRBV7-9 and TRBJ2-5; 14 bases map to TRBD2. Losses at the gene ends were 2 bases for V and 4 bases for J; bases not matched to a gene: 6. This CDR3 has 17 amino acids. Germline loops: CDR1 SEHNR, CDR2 FQNEAQ (reference sequence). The CDR3 here is CASSLSRLAGGPETQYF. As DNA, the CDR3 is TGTGCCAGCAGCTTATCTCGACTAGCGGGAGGGCCAGAGACCCAGTACTTC.

The chain employs TRBV7-9 and TRBJ1-5; 10 nucleotides match TRBD1. Per germline, CDR1 SEHNR and CDR2 FQNEAQ (reference sequence). V was clipped by 5 bases and J by 3 bases; unmatched bases: 10. CDR3 length: 17 amino acids. The CDR3 bases are TGTGCCAGCAGCCCCGGAGGGACAGGGGTCTACAATCAGCCCCAGCATTTT. It yields the protein CASSPGGTGVYNQPQHF.

This chain uses TRBV20-1 with TRBJ1-2; 7 bases fit TRBD1. V shed 3 bases and J 4 bases; nucleotides not matched to a gene: 2. Germline loops: CDR1 DFQATT, CDR2 SNEGSKA (reference sequence). This CDR3 spans 12 amino acids. The CDR3 DNA follows: TGCAGTGCTAGTCGGGACAGCTATGGCTACACCTTC. This codes for CSASRDSYGYTF.

This clone has only a few counts. The rearrangement links TRBV19 to TRBJ2-1; 12 bases align to TRBD2. Germline V gene data show CDR1 as LNHDA and CDR2 as SQIVND (reference sequence). V was clipped by 7 bases and J by 9 bases; unmatched bases: 10. The CDR3 has 15 amino acids. The CDR3 loop is CASTSLAGGPGEQFF. The CDR3 bases are TGTGCCAGTACCTCTCTAGCGGGAGGGCCAGGTGAGCAGTTCTTC.

CDR3 protein: CASRLVKTGVLGNTIYF. DNA for the CDR3: TGTGCAAGTCGCTTAGTAAAGACAGGGGTTCTCGGAAACACCATATATTTT. The chain recombines TRBV12-2 with TRBJ1-3; the table gives TRBD1 as D, unverified against the DNA. TRBV12-2 is a pseudogene locus. CDR3 length: 17 amino acids.

This chain links TRBV7-3 with TRBJ2-7; the match to TRBD1 covers 7 bases. Per the germline V gene, CDR1 is SGHTA and CDR2 is FQGTGA. The V gene end was trimmed by 2 bases and the J gene end by 2 bases; junction bases not matched to a gene: 9. This CDR3 has 16 amino acids. CDR3 amino acids: CASSLPTIGQAYEQYF. The CDR3 coding sequence is TGTGCCAGCAGCTTACCCACTATTGGACAGGCCTACGAGCAGTACTTC.